The clone carrying this T cell receptor (beta chain) occurred a few times. These data are taken from a study of T cells in Graves' hyperthyroidism and ophthalmopathy. The CDR3 contains 15 residues. V was shortened by 4 bases and J by 2 bases, with 15 bases between the two germline ends. In germline, CDR1 is MGHRA, CDR2 YSYEKL. Amplified regions were TCR beta CDR3 sequences from RNA transcripts. The HTBI primer set was used in a first-round RT-PCR of the TCR CDR3. TCRdb re-analysed the multiplex PCR reads in MiXCR, keeping a single row per CDR3 protein. The table shows around 300,000 distinct CDR3 sequences, with 10% to 15% occurring only once. The study excluded patients with uncontrolled infection, other autoimmune disease, pregnancy or lactation. The blood sample predates any ophthalmopathy symptoms, coming from first hyperthyroidism diagnosis.

V usage is TRBV4-1 and J usage is TRBJ2-7; D is perhaps TRBD1 or TRBD2 (6 bases each). The clonotype originates from a woman in her 30s with Graves' hyperthyroidism that later progressed to Graves' ophthalmopathy. The sample taken for sequencing was blood. As DNA, the CDR3 is TGCGCCAGCAGCCCCGGAGTGGAGGGGGCCTACGAGCAGTACTTC. As protein: CASSPGVEGAYEQYF.